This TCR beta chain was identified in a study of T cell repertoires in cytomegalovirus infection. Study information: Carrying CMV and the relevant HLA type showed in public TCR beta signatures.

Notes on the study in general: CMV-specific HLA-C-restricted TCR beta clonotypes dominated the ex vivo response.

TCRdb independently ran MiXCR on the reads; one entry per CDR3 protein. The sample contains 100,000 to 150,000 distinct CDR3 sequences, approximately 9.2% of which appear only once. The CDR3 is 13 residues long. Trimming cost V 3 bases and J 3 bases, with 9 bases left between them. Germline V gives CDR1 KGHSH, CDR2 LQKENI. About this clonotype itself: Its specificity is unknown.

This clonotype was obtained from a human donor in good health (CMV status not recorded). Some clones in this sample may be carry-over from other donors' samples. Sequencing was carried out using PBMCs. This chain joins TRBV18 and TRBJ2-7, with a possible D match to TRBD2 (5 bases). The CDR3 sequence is CASSPGSFYEQYF. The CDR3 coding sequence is TGTGCCAGCTCACCGGGGAGCTTCTACGAGCAGTACTTC.